This is a list of T cell receptor beta chains from one sample in a study of T cell responses to AZD1222 COVID-19 vaccine. Method: immunoSEQ multiplex PCR; TCRdb's copy keeps in-frame clones and lacks some. Among around 120,000 clones listed, around 86% were seen once. The specimen was peripheral blood, collected on day 0 of AZD1222 vaccination. The source of these receptors is an adult in good health. CDR3s leave out the opening cysteine and the closing phenylalanine or tryptophan. The order of the fields is J gene, CDR3 length, V gene, CDR3 protein.

TRBJ1-1,10,TRBV6-6,ASSLLNTEAF
TRBJ2-1,11,TRBV19,ASSMGWGDEQF
TRBJ2-1,12,TRBV29-1,SVQGGLERNEQF
TRBJ1-2,15,TRBV2,ASSGGTGGGLRYGYT
TRBJ1-2,11,TRBV10-1,ASSGSGLDGYT
TRBJ2-5,10,TRBV11-3,ASSSEGETQY
TRBJ1-2,15,TRBV4-2,ASSQGAGVSVDYGYT
TRBJ1-1,13,TRBV28,ASSPRTGKGTEAF
TRBJ2-2,17,TRBV7-9,ASSLAVAGYTANTGELF
TRBJ1-6,11,TRBV6-4,ASSEGSGSPLH
TRBJ2-1,13,TRBV27,ASSRTGDFYNEQF
TRBJ2-7,13,TRBV11-2,ASSSRAGQGKEQY
TRBJ2-1,13,TRBV7-9,ASSGSGSSYNEQF
TRBJ1-4,14,TRBV24-1,ATNEVTGLTNEKLF
TRBJ2-7,12,TRBV6-1,ASSEAGTGDLQY
TRBJ2-5,11,TRBV6-5,ASSPWVEETQY
TRBJ2-2,13,TRBV5-6,ASSWGFWFTGELF
TRBJ1-4,12,TRBV5-1,ASSQGTANEKLF
TRBJ1-5,10,TRBV10-1,APAGGNQPQH
TRBJ1-1,13,TRBV3-1/TRBV3-2,ASSPIQGANTEAF
TRBJ1-2,15,TRBV15,ATSTPLGKAGSYGYT
TRBJ2-5,10,TRBV6-1,ASLTGGETQY
TRBJ2-5,11,TRBV4-2,ASSLGLVETQY
TRBJ2-2,16,TRBV3-1/TRBV3-2,ASTTTGTSGINTGELF
TRBJ2-3,11,TRBV9,ASNGGGTDTQY
TRBJ1-2,12,TRBV4-3,ASSQQQGARGYT
TRBJ1-4,12,TRBV6-5,ASSTGATNEKLF
TRBJ2-1,12,TRBV6-4,ASSVEGGLRGQF
TRBJ2-6,11,TRBV10-3,AISLSGANVLT
TRBJ2-7,13,TRBV5-1,ASSLGAGALYEQY
TRBJ1-3,12,TRBV10-3,AISEQGVGNTIY
TRBJ2-4,13,TRBV10-1,ARPGPRSAKNIQY
TRBJ2-2,14,TRBV19,ASSILGIANTGELF
TRBJ1-1,12,TRBV6-6,ASRGGTGRTEAF
TRBJ2-5,11,TRBV18,ASSLQAQETQY
TRBJ1-1,18,TRBV3-1/TRBV3-2,ASSQARSGMSRVKLQEAF
TRBJ1-5,17,TRBV19,ASSRSGTAGFYSNQPQH
TRBJ1-3,14,TRBV18,ASSPSGQGSGNTIY
TRBJ2-7,15,TRBV19,ASSHEGREMGSYEQY
TRBJ1-1,13,TRBV18,ASSPPNPGRVEAF
TRBJ2-7,11,TRBV3-1/TRBV3-2,ASSPGFSYEQY
TRBJ1-3,15,TRBV5-4,ASSSAKRGISGNTIY
TRBJ2-1,15,TRBV30,AWNGGREVGSYNEQF
TRBJ1-2,13,TRBV5-8,ASSFGQGVNYGYT
TRBJ2-5,13,TRBV4-2,ASSPLGRSQETQY
TRBJ1-5,10,TRBV18,ASSKSNQPQH